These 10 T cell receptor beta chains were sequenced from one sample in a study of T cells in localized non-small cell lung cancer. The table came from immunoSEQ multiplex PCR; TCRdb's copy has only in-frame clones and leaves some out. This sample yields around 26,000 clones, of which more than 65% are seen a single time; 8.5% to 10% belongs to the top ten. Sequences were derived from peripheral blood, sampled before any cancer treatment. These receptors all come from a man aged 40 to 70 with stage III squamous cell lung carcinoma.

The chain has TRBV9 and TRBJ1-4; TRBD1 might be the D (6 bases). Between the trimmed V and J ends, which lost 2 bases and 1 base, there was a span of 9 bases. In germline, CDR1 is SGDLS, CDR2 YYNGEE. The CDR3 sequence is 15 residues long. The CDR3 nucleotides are TGTGCCAGCAGCGTTAGGGGGGGAACTAATGAAAAACTGTTTTTT. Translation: CASSVRGGTNEKLFF.

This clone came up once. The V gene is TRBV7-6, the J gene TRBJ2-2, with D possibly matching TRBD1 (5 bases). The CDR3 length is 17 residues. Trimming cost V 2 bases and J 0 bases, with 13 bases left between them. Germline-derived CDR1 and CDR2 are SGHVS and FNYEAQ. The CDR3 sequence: CASSLRVAGTNTGELFF. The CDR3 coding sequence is TGTGCCAGCAGCTTAAGGGTGGCAGGGACGAACACCGGGGAGCTGTTTTTT.

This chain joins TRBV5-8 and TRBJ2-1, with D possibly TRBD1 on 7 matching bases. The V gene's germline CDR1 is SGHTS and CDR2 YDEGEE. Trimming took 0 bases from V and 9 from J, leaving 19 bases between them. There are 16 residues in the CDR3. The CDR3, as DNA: TGTGCCAGCAGCTTGGCATTGCCTCTCAGGGGGGTTGAGCAGTTCTTC. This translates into CASSLALPLRGVEQFF.

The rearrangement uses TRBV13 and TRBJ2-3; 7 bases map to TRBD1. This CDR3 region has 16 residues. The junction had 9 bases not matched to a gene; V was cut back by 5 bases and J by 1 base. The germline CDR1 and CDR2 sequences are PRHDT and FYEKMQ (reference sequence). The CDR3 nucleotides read TGTGCCAGCAGCCCTTCTACTGGGACAGGCACAGATACGCAGTATTTT. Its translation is CASSPSTGTGTDTQYF. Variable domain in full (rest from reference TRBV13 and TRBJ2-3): AAGVIQSPRHLIKEKRETATLKCYPIPRHDTVYWYQQGPGQDPQFLISFYEKMQSDKGSIPDRFSAQQFSDYHSELNMSSLELGDSALYFCASSPSTGTGTDTQYFGPGTRLTVL.

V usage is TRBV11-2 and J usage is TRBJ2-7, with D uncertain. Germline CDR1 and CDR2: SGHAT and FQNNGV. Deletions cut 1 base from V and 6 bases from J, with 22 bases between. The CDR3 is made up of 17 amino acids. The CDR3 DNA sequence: TGTGCCAGCAGCTTAGGGCTCGTTTTGGGATTTACCTCCGAGCAGTACTTC. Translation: CASSLGLVLGFTSEQYF.

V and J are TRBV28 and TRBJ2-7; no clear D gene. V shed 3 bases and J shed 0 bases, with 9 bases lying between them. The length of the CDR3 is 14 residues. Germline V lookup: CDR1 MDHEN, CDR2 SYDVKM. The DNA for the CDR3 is TGTGCCAGCAGTTTCCCTCCTCCCTCCTACGAGCAGTACTTC. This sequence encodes CASSFPPPSYEQYF.

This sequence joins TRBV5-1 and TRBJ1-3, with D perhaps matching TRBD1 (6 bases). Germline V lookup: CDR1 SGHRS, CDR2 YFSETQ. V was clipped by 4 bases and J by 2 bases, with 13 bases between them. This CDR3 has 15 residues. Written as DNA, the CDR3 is TGCGCCAGCAGCCCTCTACAGGGTGCTGGAAACACCATATATTTT. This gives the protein CASSPLQGAGNTIYF. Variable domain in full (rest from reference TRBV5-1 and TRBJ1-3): KAGVTQTPRYLIKTRGQQVTLSCSPISGHRSVSWYQQTPGQGLQFLFEYFSETQRNKGNFPGRFSGRQFSNSRSEMNVSTLELGDSALYLCASSPLQGAGNTIYFGEGSWLTVV.

CDR3 sequence reads: CASSSKGNPEAFF. CDR3 sequence (DNA): TGTGCCAGCAGCTCCAAGGGTAACCCTGAAGCTTTCTTT. This sequence joins TRBV7-2 and TRBJ1-1; D gene ambiguous. Germline lookup yields CDR1 SGHTA and CDR2 FQGNSA. Trimming stripped 4 bases from V and 6 bases from J, with 12 bases between. This CDR3 has 13 amino acids.

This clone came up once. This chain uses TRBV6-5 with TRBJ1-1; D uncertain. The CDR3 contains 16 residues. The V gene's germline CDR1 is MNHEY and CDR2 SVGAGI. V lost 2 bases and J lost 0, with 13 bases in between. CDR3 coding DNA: TGTGCCAGCAGTTACCGTACGGATAAACTGAACACTGAAGCTTTCTTT. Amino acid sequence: CASSYRTDKLNTEAFF.

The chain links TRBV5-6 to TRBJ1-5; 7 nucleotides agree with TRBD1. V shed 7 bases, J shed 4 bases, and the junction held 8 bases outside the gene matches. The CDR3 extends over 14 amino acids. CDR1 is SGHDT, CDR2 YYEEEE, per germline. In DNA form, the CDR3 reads TGTGCCAGCGGTGACAGGGAAGGTAATCAGCCCCAGCATTTT. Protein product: CASGDREGNQPQHF.